Shown below are 29 T cell receptor beta chains from a single sample sequenced in a study of OX40 agonist ivuxolimab in advanced cancers. Sequencing used immunoSEQ multiplex PCR; TCRdb keeps in-frame clones, though not all of them. The sample carries around 63,000 clones, around 87% recorded once. The sequenced sample was CD4+ or CD8+ T cells sorted from blood, obtained in a trial of the OX40 agonist ivuxolimab. Receptors were obtained from an adult with an advanced solid tumor such as melanoma, head and neck, liver or kidney cancer.

This clone has only one observation. Since the CDR3 does not end with the conserved phenylalanine or tryptophan, this likely comes from a read error. CDR3 loop: CASSSGTGHFYEQYL. The DNA for the CDR3 is TGTGCCAGCAGCTCCGGGACAGGGCATTTCTACGAGCAGTACCTC. This chain joins TRBV9 and TRBJ2-7, with TRBD1 matching 9 bases. The germline V gene encodes CDR1 SGDLS and CDR2 YYNGEE. The CDR3 loop spans 15 amino acids. V was clipped by 4 bases and J by 3 bases; unmatched bases: 8.

Concerning this clone: At the DNA level, this CDR3 is encoded by other sequences in the same sample as well. V is TRBV2 and J is TRBJ2-5, with D possibly being TRBD1 or TRBD2 (5 bases each). The CDR3 consists of 13 residues. Between the trimmed V and J ends, which lost 4 bases and 1 base, there was a span of 7 bases. Per the germline V gene, CDR1 is SNHLY and CDR2 is FYNNEI. The CDR3 loop reads CASSGDGQETQYF. CDR3 nucleotide sequence: TGTGCCAGCAGTGGGGACGGCCAAGAGACCCAGTACTTC.

The rearrangement links TRBV5-4 to TRBJ2-7, with D perhaps matching TRBD1 (6 bases). The CDR3 has 13 residues. The V gene's germline CDR1 is SGHNT and CDR2 YYREEE (reference sequence). V lost 0 bases to trimming and J lost 4 bases, with 8 bases between them. The CDR3 sequence is CASSLVGQYEQYF. CDR3 nucleotide sequence: TGTGCCAGCAGCTTGGTTGGACAGTACGAGCAGTACTTC.

The rearrangement links TRBV28 to TRBJ2-6; D is unresolved. This CDR3 region has 14 residues. The germline CDR1 and CDR2 sequences are MDHEN and SYDVKM. V was shortened by 8 bases and J by 2 bases, with 10 bases between the two germline ends. The CDR3 DNA sequence: TGTGCCAGCGAAGGCCGCACTGGGGCCAACGTCCTGACTTTC. This gives the protein CASEGRTGANVLTF.

The chain combines TRBV7-9 with TRBJ2-2; perhaps TRBD2 as D (6 bases). V lost 0 bases and J 1 base, leaving 12 bases between the germline ends. The CDR3 totals 17 residues. In germline, CDR1 is SEHNR, CDR2 FQNEAQ (reference sequence). CDR3 amino acids: CASSLAETGVNTGELFF. The CDR3 DNA follows: TGTGCCAGCAGCTTAGCGGAGACGGGGGTGAACACCGGGGAGCTGTTTTTT.

The chain links TRBV15 to TRBJ2-1, with 13 bases lining up with TRBD2. The CDR3 loop spans 15 amino acids. CDR1 and CDR2 (germline): LNHNV, YYDKDF (reference sequence). The V segment lost 5 bases and the J segment 9 bases; nucleotides outside the gene matches: 7. CDR3 sequence: CATSSRTSGSPEQFF. DNA for the CDR3: TGTGCCACCAGCTCCAGGACTAGCGGGAGTCCTGAGCAGTTCTTC.

The sample holds a few counts of this clone. The chain recombines TRBV11-2 with TRBJ1-1, with D unresolved. Germline V gives CDR1 SGHAT, CDR2 FQNNGV. CDR3 size: 13 residues. Trimming left V 1 base short and J 1 base short, with 4 bases between. For the CDR3, the DNA is TGTGCCAGCAGCTTAGGACAGAACACTGAAGCTTTCTTT. This translates into CASSLGQNTEAFF. Drawing the rest from reference TRBV11-2 and TRBJ1-1, the complete variable domain is EAGVAQSPRYKIIEKRQSVAFWCNPISGHATLYWYQQILGQGPKLLIQFQNNGVVDDSQLPKDRFSAERLKGVDSTLKIQPAKLEDSAVYLCASSLGQNTEAFFGQGTRLTVV.

The chain uses TRBV6-5 and TRBJ1-5; tentative D call: TRBD1 (6 bases). The CDR3 is 15 amino acids. Germline lookup yields CDR1 MNHEY and CDR2 SVGAGI. V lost 5 bases to trimming and J lost 7 bases, with 18 bases between them. The CDR3: CASSSDSGVGQPQHF. CDR3 nucleotide sequence: TGTGCCAGCAGTAGCGATTCAGGGGTTGGGCAGCCCCAGCATTTT.

The rearrangement uses TRBV5-1 and TRBJ1-1; D not certain. The V gene's germline CDR1 is SGHRS and CDR2 YFSETQ. Trimming took 10 bases from V and 3 from J, leaving 10 bases between them. This CDR3 contains 11 residues. CDR3 bases: TGCGCCGGCCAAGTAGACACTGAAGCTTTCTTT. It codes for CAGQVDTEAFF.

The rearrangement links TRBV2 to TRBJ2-7; 12 bases map to TRBD2. Germline CDR1 reads SNHLY; CDR2 reads FYNNEI. The V gene end was trimmed by 6 bases and the J gene end by 7 bases; junction bases not matched to a gene: 10. This CDR3 has 15 amino acids. The CDR3 here is CASRLSSGRAGEQYF. CDR3 DNA sequence: TGTGCCAGCAGACTTTCTAGCGGGAGGGCCGGAGAGCAGTACTTC. The whole variable domain, filled in from reference TRBV2 and TRBJ2-7, reads EPEVTQTPSHQVTQMGQEVILRCVPISNHLYFYWYRQILGQKVEFLVSFYNNEISEKSEIFDDQFSVERPDGSNFTLKIRSTKLEDSAMYFCASRLSSGRAGEQYFGPGTRLTVT.

The chain recombines TRBV7-8 with TRBJ1-3; D uncertain. The CDR3 covers 14 residues. CDR1 SGHVS and CDR2 FQNEAQ come from the germline V gene. V lost 2 bases and J 3 bases, leaving 8 bases between the germline ends. The CDR3 coding sequence is TGTGCCAGCAGCTTATGGGTCAGTGGAAACACCATATATTTT. Amino acids: CASSLWVSGNTIYF.

J is TRBJ2-1 and V is TRBV5-1; D is perhaps TRBD1 (6 bases). The CDR3 contains 13 residues. The V end was cut by 2 bases, the J end by 8 bases, with 11 bases between. Germline V gene data show CDR1 as SGHRS and CDR2 as YFSETQ. CDR3 sequence: CASSFSRGYEQFF. CDR3 sequence (DNA): TGCGCCAGCAGCTTCTCCAGGGGCTATGAGCAGTTCTTC.

The chain joins TRBV4-2 to TRBJ1-3; maybe TRBD1 (6 bases). The V end was cut by 5 bases, the J end by 2 bases, with 10 bases between. The CDR3 contains 14 residues. Germline loops: CDR1 LGHNA, CDR2 YNFKEQ. The CDR3 sequence is CASSLAGAGNTIYF. The CDR3 DNA reads as TGTGCCAGCAGCTTAGCAGGGGCTGGAAACACCATATATTTT.

The chain combines TRBV7-6 with TRBJ2-1; possibly TRBD1 for D (6 bases). Germline CDR1 and CDR2: SGHVS and FNYEAQ. The CDR3 has 16 amino acids. Trimming removed 3 bases at V and 9 bases at J, with 21 bases between. The CDR3: CASSLTPSKGGTEQFF. The DNA for the CDR3 is TGTGCCAGCAGCTTGACGCCTAGTAAAGGGGGAACTGAGCAGTTCTTC. The full variable domain, in which reference TRBV7-6 and TRBJ2-1 provide the parts outside the CDR3, is GAGVSQSPRYKVTKRGQDVALRCDPISGHVSLYWYRQALGQGPEFLTYFNYEAQQDKSGLPNDRFSAERPEGSISTLTIQRTEQRDSAMYRCASSLTPSKGGTEQFFGPGTRLTVL.

The rearrangement uses TRBV4-2 and TRBJ2-3; D gene uncertain. CDR1 LGHNA and CDR2 YNFKEQ come from the germline V gene. V was trimmed by 1 base and J by 4 bases, leaving 6 bases between them. The CDR3 is 13 amino acids. CDR3 DNA: TGTGCCAGCAGCCAAGTCCGGGCAGATACGCAGTATTTT. Protein sequence: CASSQVRADTQYF.

This chain connects TRBV7-9 to TRBJ1-1, with D perhaps TRBD1 (6 bases). V gave up 4 bases and J gave up 3 bases, with 12 bases separating them. Per germline, CDR1 SEHNR and CDR2 FQNEAQ (reference sequence). This CDR3 is 14 amino acids long. The CDR3 DNA reads as TGTGCCAGCAGCTCAGGGGCCACATACACTGAAGCTTTCTTT. It specifies CASSSGATYTEAFF.

The V call is TRBV9, the J call TRBJ2-1, with a weak D call TRBD1 (6 bases). Germline CDR1 is SGDLS and CDR2 is YYNGEE. Trimming took 4 bases from V and 5 from J, leaving 16 bases between them. The CDR3 extends over 15 amino acids. CDR3 nucleotide sequence: TGTGCCAGCAGCCCCCGGGTTGGGGGCCACAATGAGCAGTTCTTC. This codes for CASSPRVGGHNEQFF.

This rearrangement joins TRBV7-9 to TRBJ2-2, with D tentatively TRBD1 (5 bases). The V end was cut by 1 base, the J end by 4 bases, with 7 bases between. Germline loops: CDR1 SEHNR, CDR2 FQNEAQ (reference sequence). This CDR3 spans 14 amino acids. CDR3 DNA: TGTGCCAGCAGCTTAGGACAGATCACCGGGGAGCTGTTTTTT. Its translation is CASSLGQITGELFF.

V and J are TRBV7-9 and TRBJ2-1, with unresolved D. Germline V gene sequence: CDR1 SEHNR, CDR2 FQNEAQ (reference sequence). The CDR3 length is 11 residues. The germline V and J ends were trimmed by 5 bases and 7 bases, with 6 bases remaining between them. The CDR3 DNA reads as TGTGCCAGCAGCCTCTTAAATGAGCAGTTCTTC. It codes for CASSLLNEQFF.

V is TRBV7-2 and J is TRBJ2-3; D gene uncertain. Germline V lookup: CDR1 SGHTA, CDR2 FQGNSA. V dropped 4 bases and J dropped 3 bases, with 14 bases sitting between them. This CDR3 spans 15 amino acids. CDR3 nucleotide sequence: TGTGCCAGCAGCTCCCGGGCAAGGACGACAGATACGCAGTATTTT. Its protein product is CASSSRARTTDTQYF.

Only one count was recorded for this clone. The chain is built from TRBV5-1 and TRBJ2-7, with D tentatively TRBD2 (6 bases). This CDR3 contains 15 residues. The V gene lost 0 bases and the J gene lost 2 bases, with 12 bases spanning the gap. Per the germline V gene, CDR1 is SGHRS and CDR2 is YFSETQ. The CDR3 spells CASSLAWRAPYEQYF. The CDR3 nucleotides are TGCGCCAGCAGCTTGGCCTGGAGGGCGCCCTACGAGCAGTACTTC. The variable domain in full, completed from reference TRBV5-1 and TRBJ2-7, reads KAGVTQTPRYLIKTRGQQVTLSCSPISGHRSVSWYQQTPGQGLQFLFEYFSETQRNKGNFPGRFSGRQFSNSRSEMNVSTLELGDSALYLCASSLAWRAPYEQYFGPGTRLTVT.

This chain links TRBV18 with TRBJ1-5; no definite D call. Trimming stripped 6 bases from V and 0 bases from J, with 15 bases between. This CDR3 is 16 amino acids long. Germline V lookup: CDR1 KGHSH, CDR2 LQKENI. For the CDR3, the DNA is TGTGCCAGCTCTCCTACCGACAAGCCTAGCAATCAGCCCCAGCATTTT. The encoded protein is CASSPTDKPSNQPQHF.

The V call is TRBV2, the J call TRBJ2-7, with 11 bases identical to TRBD1. Germline loops: CDR1 SNHLY, CDR2 FYNNEI. The CDR3 spans 14 residues. After removal of 6 bases from V and 3 bases from J, the junction contained 4 bases not matched to a gene. CDR3 protein: CASRVGTGGYEQYF. The CDR3 region has the DNA TGTGCCAGCAGAGTAGGGACAGGGGGCTACGAGCAGTACTTC.

The chain uses TRBV6-1 and TRBJ2-1; 15 positions agree with TRBD2. The CDR3 loop spans 18 amino acids. The J segment lost 3 bases and the V segment lost 0 bases, leaving 3 bases of the junction unmatched. CDR1 is MNHNS and CDR2 is SASEGT in the germline V gene. The CDR3 protein is CASSEAGLAGGYYNEQFF. The DNA of the CDR3 is TGTGCCAGCAGTGAAGCCGGACTAGCGGGAGGGTACTACAATGAGCAGTTCTTC.

The chain recombines TRBV5-1 with TRBJ1-6; D unresolved. Germline CDR1 and CDR2: SGHRS and YFSETQ. The V and J ends lost 0 bases and 6 bases respectively, with 10 bases between them. This CDR3 comprises 15 residues. CDR3 DNA sequence: TGCGCCAGCAGCTTGGTCGGGAACAGTAATTCACCCCTCCACTTT. It encodes CASSLVGNSNSPLHF.

V and J are TRBV27 and TRBJ1-1; tentatively, D is TRBD1 (6 bases). The germline V gene has CDR1 MNHEY and CDR2 SMNVEV (reference sequence). V was shortened by 10 bases and J by 5 bases, with 17 bases between the two germline ends. CDR3 length: 13 amino acids. CDR3 amino acids: CATQTGSGTEAFF. The CDR3 DNA reads TGTGCCACCCAGACAGGATCGGGAACTGAAGCTTTCTTT.

This chain links TRBV19 with TRBJ2-6, with no clear D. The CDR3 is made up of 15 amino acids. The germline gives CDR1 LNHDA, CDR2 SQIVND (reference sequence). Trimming cost V 6 bases and J 2 bases, with 11 bases left between them. The CDR3 region has the DNA TGTGCCAGTAGGGTAGGAAACCCTGGGGCCAACGTCCTGACTTTC. Translating gives CASRVGNPGANVLTF. Together with reference TRBV19 and TRBJ2-6, the CDR3 gives the full variable domain: DGGITQSPKYLFRKEGQNVTLSCEQNLNHDAMYWYRQDPGQGLRLIYYSQIVNDFQKGDIAEGYSVSREKKESFPLTVTSAQKNPTAFYLCASRVGNPGANVLTFGAGSRLTVL.

In DNA, the CDR3 is TGTGCCAGCAGCCCTAGGACAAGCGGGACTAGTCGTCTTCGCACAGATACGCAGTATTTT. This sequence encodes CASSPRTSGTSRLRTDTQYF. The chain employs TRBV2 and TRBJ2-3; 8 bases line up with TRBD2. Germline CDR1 reads SNHLY; CDR2 reads FYNNEI. The CDR3 totals 20 residues. V lost 6 bases to trimming and J lost 1 base; unmatched junction nucleotides: 21.

This clone has only a few counts. This rearrangement joins TRBV7-9 to TRBJ2-1, with D possibly TRBD1 on 5 matching bases. The CDR3 totals 15 residues. Trimming removed 6 bases from V and 0 bases from J, with 12 bases in between. The germline V gene encodes CDR1 SEHNR and CDR2 FQNEAQ (reference sequence). The CDR3 coding sequence is TGTGCCAGCAGTCAAGGGGTTGTCTCCTACAATGAGCAGTTCTTC. This sequence encodes CASSQGVVSYNEQFF.